One T cell receptor (beta chain) is described in this entry. Its antigen is unknown. The CDR3 is made up of 15 amino acids. Germline V gene sequence: CDR1 KGHSH, CDR2 LQKENI. The V end was cut by 0 bases, the J end by 5 bases, with 10 bases between. This sample is drawn from a study of PD-L1 blockade in urothelial cancer. The wider study: A median roughly 130,000 T cells were found in blood samples. Study outcomes and limitations: Durable benefit was linked to greater 3-week expansion of tumor-associated blood clones. Below-median pretreatment blood TCR clonality predicted better survival.

Urothelial carcinoma, locally advanced or metastatic, affected the patients. Produced via immunoSEQ multiplex PCR; TCRdb's table is partial and in-frame only. Among tens of thousands of clones, over 65% were seen once, and the ten largest hold 18%. The sequencing used PBMCs, collected around atezolizumab (anti-PD-L1) treatment. The sequence came from a man aged 60 to 69 with urothelial cancer. This chain links TRBV18 with TRBJ2-2, with TRBD2 as a possible D gene (6 bases). The CDR3 loop reads CASSPPGEETGELFF. The CDR3 nucleotides are TGTGCCAGCTCACCACCAGGGGAGGAGACCGGGGAGCTGTTTTTT.